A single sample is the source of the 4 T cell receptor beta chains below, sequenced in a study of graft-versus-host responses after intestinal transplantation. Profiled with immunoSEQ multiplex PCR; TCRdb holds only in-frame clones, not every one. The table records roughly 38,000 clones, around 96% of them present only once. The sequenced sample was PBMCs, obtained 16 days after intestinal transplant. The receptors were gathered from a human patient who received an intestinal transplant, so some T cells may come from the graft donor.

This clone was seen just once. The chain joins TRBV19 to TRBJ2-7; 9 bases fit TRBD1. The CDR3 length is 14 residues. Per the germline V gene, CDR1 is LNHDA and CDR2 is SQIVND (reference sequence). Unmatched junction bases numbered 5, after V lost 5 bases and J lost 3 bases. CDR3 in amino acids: CASSSQGQGYEQYF. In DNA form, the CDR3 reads TGTGCCAGTAGTTCCCAGGGACAGGGCTACGAGCAGTACTTC.

The CDR3, as DNA: TGCGCCAGCAGCGCCGGGACAGGAAGCTCCTACAATGAGCAGTTCTTC. Its protein is CASSAGTGSSYNEQFF. The V and J genes are TRBV5-1 and TRBJ2-1, with 8 bases that match TRBD1. The CDR3 is made up of 16 amino acids. The germline CDR1 and CDR2 sequences are SGHRS and YFSETQ. V dropped 4 bases and J dropped 0; count of bases not matched to a gene: 6. The full variable domain, in which reference TRBV5-1 and TRBJ2-1 provide the parts outside the CDR3, is KAGVTQTPRYLIKTRGQQVTLSCSPISGHRSVSWYQQTPGQGLQFLFEYFSETQRNKGNFPGRFSGRQFSNSRSEMNVSTLELGDSALYLCASSAGTGSSYNEQFFGPGTRLTVL.

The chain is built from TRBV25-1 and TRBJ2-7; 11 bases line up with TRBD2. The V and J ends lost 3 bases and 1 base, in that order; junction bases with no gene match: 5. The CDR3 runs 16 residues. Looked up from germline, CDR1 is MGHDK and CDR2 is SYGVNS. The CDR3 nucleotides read TGTGCCAGCAGTGATTCGGGACTAGCGGCTTCCTACGAGCAGTACTTC. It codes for CASSDSGLAASYEQYF.

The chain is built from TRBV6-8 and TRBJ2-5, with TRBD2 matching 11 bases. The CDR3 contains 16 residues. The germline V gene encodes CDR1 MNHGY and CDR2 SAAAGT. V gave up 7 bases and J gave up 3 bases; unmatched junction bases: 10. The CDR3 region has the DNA TGTGCCAGCATCGGTAGCGGGAGGGCCTGGAAAGAGACCCAGTACTTC. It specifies CASIGSGRAWKETQYF.